The 13 T cell receptor beta chains below all came from one sample that was sequenced in a study of T cell changes during pregnancy in multiple sclerosis. This table comes from immunoSEQ multiplex PCR, and its TCRdb copy is limited to in-frame clones, with some not included. The repertoire holds 75,000 to 95,000 clones, with 85% to 95% as singletons. The material was peripheral blood, obtained after pregnancy. These receptor sequences come from a female donor with multiple sclerosis, enrolled in a pregnancy study.

In its sample, this clone was seen once. This chain joins TRBV6-5 and TRBJ1-3; 8 bases agree with TRBD1. Germline V gene sequence: CDR1 MNHEY, CDR2 SVGAGI. The CDR3 runs to 15 residues. After removal of 6 bases from V and 0 bases from J, the junction contained 4 bases not matched to a gene. CDR3 sequence reads: CASRPDRGSGNTIYF. CDR3 nucleotide sequence: TGTGCCAGCAGACCCGACAGGGGCTCTGGAAACACCATATATTTT.

The chain carries TRBV10-2 and TRBJ1-1; D uncertain. The CDR3 contains 14 residues. V was clipped by 0 bases and J by 10 bases, with 15 bases between them. CDR1 is WSHSY, CDR2 SAAADI, per germline. Here the CDR3 reads CASSESGATFSAFF. The CDR3 DNA is TGCGCCAGCAGTGAGTCGGGTGCGACATTTTCAGCTTTCTTT.

The chain links TRBV2 to TRBJ1-1; no firm D call. Germline CDR1 and CDR2: SNHLY and FYNNEI. V lost 8 bases to trimming and J lost 3 bases, with 10 bases between them. The CDR3 length is 12 residues. Here the CDR3 DNA reads TGTGCCAGCTACGGGGAGGACACTGAAGCTTTCTTT. It yields the protein CASYGEDTEAFF. Using reference TRBV2 and TRBJ1-1 for the parts outside the CDR3, the full variable domain is EPEVTQTPSHQVTQMGQEVILRCVPISNHLYFYWYRQILGQKVEFLVSFYNNEISEKSEIFDDQFSVERPDGSNFTLKIRSTKLEDSAMYFCASYGEDTEAFFGQGTRLTVV.

The chain recombines TRBV6-4 with TRBJ2-1; no reliable D call. Germline CDR1 is MRHNA and CDR2 is SNTAGT. The CDR3 consists of 15 residues. Trimming took 2 bases from V and 0 from J, leaving 8 bases between them. The CDR3, as DNA: TGTGCCAGCAGTGACGACCCTAGCTCCTACAATGAGCAGTTCTTC. It yields the protein CASSDDPSSYNEQFF.

This chain connects TRBV19 to TRBJ1-5, with TRBD1 matching 7 bases. After removal of 3 bases from V and 4 bases from J, the junction contained 3 bases not matched to a gene. The germline V gene has CDR1 LNHDA and CDR2 SQIVND (reference sequence). The CDR3 totals 14 residues. In DNA, the CDR3 is TGTGCCAGTAGTATGACAGGGCAAAATCAGCCCCAGCATTTT. As protein: CASSMTGQNQPQHF.

The chain links TRBV6-5 to TRBJ2-3, with 8 bases matching TRBD2. The V and J ends lost 6 bases and 6 bases, in that order; junction bases with no gene match: 11. Germline values: CDR1 MNHEY, CDR2 SVGAGI. This CDR3 comprises 15 residues. Written as DNA, the CDR3 is TGTGCCAGCAGCCAGGGACTAGTGTTATCCGATACGCAGTATTTT. Translation gives CASSQGLVLSDTQYF.

This clone was detected only once. The chain employs TRBV28 and TRBJ2-7; TRBD1 matches at 7 bases. Germline V CDR1 and CDR2: MDHEN, SYDVKM. CDR3 length: 14 residues. J gave up 4 bases and V 1 base, and 4 bases lay outside the gene matches. CDR3 amino acids: CASSLSGQSYEQYF. As DNA, the CDR3 is TGTGCCAGCAGTTTATCGGGACAGTCTTACGAGCAGTACTTC.

The chain uses TRBV30 and TRBJ2-3; perhaps TRBD2 as D (5 bases). This CDR3 is built from 14 residues. Trimming took 5 bases from V and 5 from J, leaving 17 bases between them. Germline lookup yields CDR1 GTSNPN and CDR2 SVGIG (reference sequence). Written as DNA, the CDR3 is TGTGCCTGGGGTCCCGGACTTAGTCGAGATACGCAGTATTTT. It specifies CAWGPGLSRDTQYF.

The chain combines TRBV25-1 with TRBJ2-2; 14 nucleotides match TRBD2. V shed 9 bases and J 5 bases; nucleotides not matched to a gene: 2. The CDR3 loop spans 14 amino acids. Germline V gene data show CDR1 as MGHDK and CDR2 as SYGVNS. The CDR3 DNA is TGTGCCAGTCGACTAGCGGGGGGGACCGGGGAGCTGTTTTTT. The encoded protein is CASRLAGGTGELFF.

This clone appeared once. CDR3 sequence reads: CASSVDRDEKLFF. The CDR3 DNA follows: TGTGCCAGCAGCGTTGATCGGGATGAAAAACTGTTTTTT. V and J are TRBV9 and TRBJ1-4; D gene ambiguous. Per germline, CDR1 SGDLS and CDR2 YYNGEE. The CDR3 totals 13 residues. V lost 2 bases and J 6 bases, leaving 8 bases between the germline ends.

The J gene is TRBJ2-1, the V gene TRBV2, with TRBD2 matching over 7 bases. Trimming removed 6 bases from V and 4 bases from J; junction bases left unmatched: 9. The CDR3 is 15 amino acids. The germline V gene has CDR1 SNHLY and CDR2 FYNNEI. The CDR3 is CASRVGGSGYNEQFF. Here the CDR3 DNA reads TGTGCCAGCAGAGTGGGTGGTAGCGGGTACAATGAGCAGTTCTTC.

The V call is TRBV5-4, the J call TRBJ2-1; no reliable D call. V was trimmed by 5 bases and J by 8 bases, leaving 14 bases between them. This CDR3 has 13 residues. Germline-derived CDR1 and CDR2 are SGHNT and YYREEE (reference sequence). The CDR3 reads CASSETAPDEQFF. CDR3 coding DNA: TGTGCCAGCAGTGAGACTGCCCCCGATGAGCAGTTCTTC. The full variable domain, completed using reference TRBV5-4 and TRBJ2-1, is ETGVTQSPTHLIKTRGQQVTLRCSSQSGHNTVSWYQQALGQGPQFIFQYYREEENGRGNFPPRFSGLQFPNYSSELNVNALELDDSALYLCASSETAPDEQFFGPGTRLTVL.

This clone was counted between two and nine times. The chain employs TRBV6-5 and TRBJ1-2; D call uncertain. V was cut by 7 bases and J by 0 bases, with 9 bases left in between. The length of the CDR3 is 13 residues. Germline assignment: CDR1 MNHEY and CDR2 SVGAGI. This CDR3 is CASTTVANYGYTF. DNA for the CDR3: TGTGCCAGCACAACTGTAGCTAACTATGGCTACACCTTC.